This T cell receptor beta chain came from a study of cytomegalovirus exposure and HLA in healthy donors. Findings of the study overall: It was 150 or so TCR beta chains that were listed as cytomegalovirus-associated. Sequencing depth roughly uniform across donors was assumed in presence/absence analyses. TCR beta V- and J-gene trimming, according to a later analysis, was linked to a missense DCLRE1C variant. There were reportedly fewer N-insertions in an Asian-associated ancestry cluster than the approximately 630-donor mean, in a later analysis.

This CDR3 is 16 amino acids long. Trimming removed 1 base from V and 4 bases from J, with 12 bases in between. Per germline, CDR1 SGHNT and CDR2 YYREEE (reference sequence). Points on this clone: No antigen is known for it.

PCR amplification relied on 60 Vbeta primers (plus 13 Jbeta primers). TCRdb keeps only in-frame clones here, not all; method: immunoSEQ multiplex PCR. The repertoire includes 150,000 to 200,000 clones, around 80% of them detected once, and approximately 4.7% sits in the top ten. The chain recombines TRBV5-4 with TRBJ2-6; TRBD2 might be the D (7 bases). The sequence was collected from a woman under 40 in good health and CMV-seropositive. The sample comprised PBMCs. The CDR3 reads CASSLRGAEGANVLTF. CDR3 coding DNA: TGTGCCAGCAGCTTGCGGGGGGCGGAAGGGGCCAACGTCCTGACTTTC.